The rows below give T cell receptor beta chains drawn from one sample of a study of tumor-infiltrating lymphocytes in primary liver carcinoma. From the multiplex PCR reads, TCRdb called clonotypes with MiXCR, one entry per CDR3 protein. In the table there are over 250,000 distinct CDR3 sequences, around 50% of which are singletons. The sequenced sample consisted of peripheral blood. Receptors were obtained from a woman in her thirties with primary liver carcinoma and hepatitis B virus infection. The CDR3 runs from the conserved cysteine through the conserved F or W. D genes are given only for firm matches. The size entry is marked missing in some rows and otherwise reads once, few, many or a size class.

DNA: TGCGCCAGCAGCCAAGATAGGACAACAATGGGGGAGACCCAGTACTTC; CDR3: CASSQDRTTMGETQYF; V: TRBV4-3; size: -; J: TRBJ2-5; D: -
DNA: TGTGCCAGGAGCACATTAGCGGGAGGGCCCCATGAGCAATTCTTC; CDR3: CARSTLAGGPHEQFF; V: TRBV11-2; size: once; J: TRBJ2-1; D: TRBD2
DNA: TGCGCCAGCAACAGGGTCGAGGGTGGCAATGAGCAGTTCTTC; CDR3: CASNRVEGGNEQFF; V: TRBV5-1; size: few; J: TRBJ2-1; D: -
DNA: TGTGCCAGCAGCTGGGGGGGACTAGCGGTGACCTACAATGAGCAGTTCTTC; CDR3: CASSWGGLAVTYNEQFF; V: TRBV11-2; size: -; J: TRBJ2-1; D: TRBD2
DNA: TGTGCCAGCAGTAGGTTTGTAGCGGGGTCTTACGAGCAGTACTTC; CDR3: CASSRFVAGSYEQYF; V: TRBV28; size: -; J: TRBJ2-7; D: TRBD2
DNA: TGTGCCAGCACCAACCCGGGACAGGGCTACGAGCAGTACTTC; CDR3: CASTNPGQGYEQYF; V: TRBV12-3/TRBV12-4; size: -; J: TRBJ2-7; D: TRBD1
DNA: TGCAGCGTTTTGGACTGCAGGGTCCGCCCGATGGACACTGAAGCTTTCTTT; CDR3: CSVLDCRVRPMDTEAFF; V: TRBV29-1; size: -; J: TRBJ1-1; D: -
DNA: TGTGCCAGCAGCCGGGACAGTACCAATGAGCAGTACTTC; CDR3: CASSRDSTNEQYF; V: TRBV6-1; size: once; J: TRBJ2-7; D: TRBD1
DNA: TGTGCCAGCAGTTACTCGGCGGGACAGATCTACGAGCAGTACTTC; CDR3: CASSYSAGQIYEQYF; V: TRBV6-2/TRBV6-3; size: -; J: TRBJ2-7; D: -
DNA: TGCAGCGTTGAGCTCCTAGGGGCCAGCGCCCAGCATTTT; CDR3: CSVELLGASAQHF; V: TRBV29-1; size: -; J: TRBJ1-5; D: -
DNA: TGTGCCAGCAGCCTATTCCGGGGGACTTGGCATCAGCCCCAGCATTTT; CDR3: CASSLFRGTWHQPQHF; V: TRBV11-3; size: -; J: TRBJ1-5; D: -
DNA: TGTGCCATCAGTGAGTCGGGGTGGGCCACAGATACGCAGTATTTT; CDR3: CAISESGWATDTQYF; V: TRBV10-3; size: few; J: TRBJ2-3; D: -
DNA: TGCAGCGCAGGGGAGTGGAGTAGCAGAGATACGCAGTATTTT; CDR3: CSAGEWSSRDTQYF; V: TRBV29-1; size: -; J: TRBJ2-3; D: -
DNA: TGCGCCAGCACGGGGGAGGCAGGGTATCAGTCCCAGCATTTT; CDR3: CASTGEAGYQSQHF; V: TRBV6-1; size: -; J: TRBJ1-5; D: -
DNA: TGTGCCAGCAGCAAGGCCCGGAGCCTTGGACTAGCGGCCAGAACCGGGGAGCTGTTTTTT; CDR3: CASSKARSLGLAARTGELFF; V: TRBV7-9; size: -; J: TRBJ2-2; D: TRBD2
DNA: TGTGCCAGCAGTTACTATACGGGACAGAGCAATCAGCCCCAGCATTTT; CDR3: CASSYYTGQSNQPQHF; V: TRBV6-6; size: -; J: TRBJ1-5; D: TRBD1
DNA: TGTGCCAGCAGCTTACCCCCGGGTAGGGACTGGCGTTCACCCCTCCACTTT; CDR3: CASSLPPGRDWRSPLHF; V: TRBV11-2; size: many; J: TRBJ1-6; D: -
DNA: TGTGCCAGCAGCTTAGTAGCACGCGGGCGCGCCTCCTACGAGCAGCACTTC; CDR3: CASSLVARGRASYEQHF; V: TRBV11-2; size: -; J: TRBJ2-7; D: -
DNA: TGTGCCAGCAGTAGGCCGGGGCGGGGGAGGAGGGGATCTGAAGCTTTCTTT; CDR3: CASSRPGRGRRGSEAFF; V: TRBV28; size: -; J: TRBJ1-1; D: -
DNA: TGTGCCAGCAGTTACCACCTGATCTCTGGAAACACCATATATTTT; CDR3: CASSYHLISGNTIYF; V: TRBV12-3/TRBV12-4; size: few; J: TRBJ1-3; D: -
DNA: TGTGCCAGCAGCTCACAACCTGGGGAGACCCAGTACTTC; CDR3: CASSSQPGETQYF; V: TRBV7-9; size: -; J: TRBJ2-5; D: -
DNA: TGTGCCAGCAGTTTATCAGTTAGCGGGAGGGCCGGGGGTGAGCAGTTCTTC; CDR3: CASSLSVSGRAGGEQFF; V: TRBV28; size: -; J: TRBJ2-1; D: TRBD2
DNA: TGTGCCTGGAGCCTCGGATACAGCACAGGTACGCAGTATTTT; CDR3: CAWSLGYSTGTQYF; V: TRBV30; size: -; J: TRBJ2-3; D: -